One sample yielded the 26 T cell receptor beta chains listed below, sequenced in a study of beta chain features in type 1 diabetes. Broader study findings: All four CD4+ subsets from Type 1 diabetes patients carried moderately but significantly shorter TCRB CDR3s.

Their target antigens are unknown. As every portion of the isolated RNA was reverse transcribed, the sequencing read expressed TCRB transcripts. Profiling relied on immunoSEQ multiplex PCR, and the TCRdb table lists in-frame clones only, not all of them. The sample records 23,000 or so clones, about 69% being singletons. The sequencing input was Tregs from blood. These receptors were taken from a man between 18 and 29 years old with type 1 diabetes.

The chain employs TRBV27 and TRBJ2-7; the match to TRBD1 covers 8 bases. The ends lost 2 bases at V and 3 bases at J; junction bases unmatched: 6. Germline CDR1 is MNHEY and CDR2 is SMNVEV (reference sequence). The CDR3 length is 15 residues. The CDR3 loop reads CASSLQGAKYYEQYF. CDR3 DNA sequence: TGTGCCAGCAGTTTACAGGGGGCTAAGTACTACGAGCAGTACTTC.

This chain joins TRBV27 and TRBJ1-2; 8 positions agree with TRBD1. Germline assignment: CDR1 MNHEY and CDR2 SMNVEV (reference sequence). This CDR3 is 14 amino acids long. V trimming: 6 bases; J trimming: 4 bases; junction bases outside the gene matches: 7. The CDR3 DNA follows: TGTGCCAGCAGGGCGCAGGGGGCAGTCTATGGCTACACCTTC. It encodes CASRAQGAVYGYTF.

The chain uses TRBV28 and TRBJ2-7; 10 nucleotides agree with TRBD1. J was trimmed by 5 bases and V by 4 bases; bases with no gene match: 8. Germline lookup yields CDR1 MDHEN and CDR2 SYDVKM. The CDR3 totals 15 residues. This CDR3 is CASSYSGQGKDEQYF. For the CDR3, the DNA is TGTGCCAGCAGTTATTCGGGACAGGGGAAAGACGAGCAGTACTTC.

The CDR3 nucleotides read TGTGCCAGCAGCCCGAGCGGGCAGGCGCCCAACAATGAGCAGTTCTTC. This gives the protein CASSPSGQAPNNEQFF. The V and J genes are TRBV7-2 and TRBJ2-1; the D gene is possibly TRBD2 (6 bases). Trimming pared 5 bases from V and 5 bases from J, leaving 19 bases between. Germline V CDR1 and CDR2: SGHTA, FQGNSA. The CDR3 extends over 16 amino acids.

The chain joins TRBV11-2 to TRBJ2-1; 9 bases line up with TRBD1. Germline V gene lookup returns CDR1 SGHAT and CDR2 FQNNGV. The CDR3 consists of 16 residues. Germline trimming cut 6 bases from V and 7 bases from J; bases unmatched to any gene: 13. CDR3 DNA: TGTGCCAGCAGTCCGACCGGGACAGGGCGTAGGAATGAGCAGTTCTTC. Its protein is CASSPTGTGRRNEQFF.

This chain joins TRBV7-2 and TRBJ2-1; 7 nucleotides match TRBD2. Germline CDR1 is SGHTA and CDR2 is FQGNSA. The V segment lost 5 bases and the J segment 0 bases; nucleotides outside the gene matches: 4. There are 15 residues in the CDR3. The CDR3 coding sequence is TGTGCCAGCAGCCCCGGGGGGAGCTCCTACAATGAGCAGTTCTTC. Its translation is CASSPGGSSYNEQFF. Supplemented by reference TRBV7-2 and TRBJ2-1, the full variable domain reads GAGVSQSPSNKVTEKGKDVELRCDPISGHTALYWYRQSLGQGLEFLIYFQGNSAPDKSGLPSDRFSAERTGGSVSTLTIQRTQQEDSAVYLCASSPGGSSYNEQFFGPGTRLTVL.

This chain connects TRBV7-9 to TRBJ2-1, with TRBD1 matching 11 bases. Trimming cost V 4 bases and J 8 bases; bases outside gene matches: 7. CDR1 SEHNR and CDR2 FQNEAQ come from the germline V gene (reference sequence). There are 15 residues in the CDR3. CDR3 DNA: TGTGCCAGCAGCTATTCGGACAGGGGGCCCCATGAGCAGTTCTTC. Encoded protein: CASSYSDRGPHEQFF.

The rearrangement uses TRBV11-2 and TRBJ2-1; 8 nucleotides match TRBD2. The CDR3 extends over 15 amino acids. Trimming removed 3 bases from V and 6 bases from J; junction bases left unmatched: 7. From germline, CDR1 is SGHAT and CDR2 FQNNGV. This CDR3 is CASSLGLGRRNEQFF. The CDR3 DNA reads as TGTGCCAGCAGCTTGGGACTAGGAAGGCGCAATGAGCAGTTCTTC.

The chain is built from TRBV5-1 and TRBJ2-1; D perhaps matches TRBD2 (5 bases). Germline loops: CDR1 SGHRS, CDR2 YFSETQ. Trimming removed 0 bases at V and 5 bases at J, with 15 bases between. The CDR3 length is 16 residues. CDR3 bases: TGCGCCAGCAGCTTGGGGGTACGGGGAAGCAACAATGAGCAGTTCTTC. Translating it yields CASSLGVRGSNNEQFF.

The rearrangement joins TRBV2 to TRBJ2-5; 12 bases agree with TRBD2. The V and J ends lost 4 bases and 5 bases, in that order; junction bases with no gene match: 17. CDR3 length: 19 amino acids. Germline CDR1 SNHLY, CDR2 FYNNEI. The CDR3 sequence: CASSGLEFASGRAEETQYF. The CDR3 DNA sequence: TGTGCCAGCAGTGGTCTGGAATTTGCTAGCGGGAGGGCCGAGGAGACCCAGTACTTC.

The CDR3 reads CASSTGRSNQPQHF. CDR3 coding DNA: TGTGCCAGCTCGACAGGGAGGAGCAATCAGCCCCAGCATTTT. The rearrangement links TRBV6-1 to TRBJ1-5, with 7 bases that match TRBD1. Germline V gene data show CDR1 as MNHNS and CDR2 as SASEGT. The J segment lost 1 base and the V segment lost 8 bases, leaving 5 bases of the junction unmatched. The CDR3 loop spans 14 amino acids.

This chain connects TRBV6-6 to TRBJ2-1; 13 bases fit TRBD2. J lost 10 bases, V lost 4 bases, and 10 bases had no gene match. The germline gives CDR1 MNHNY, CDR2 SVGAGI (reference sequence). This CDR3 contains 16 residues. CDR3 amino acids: CASSFAGLAGQGEQFF. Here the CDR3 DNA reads TGTGCCAGCAGTTTCGCGGGACTAGCGGGGCAGGGCGAGCAGTTCTTC.

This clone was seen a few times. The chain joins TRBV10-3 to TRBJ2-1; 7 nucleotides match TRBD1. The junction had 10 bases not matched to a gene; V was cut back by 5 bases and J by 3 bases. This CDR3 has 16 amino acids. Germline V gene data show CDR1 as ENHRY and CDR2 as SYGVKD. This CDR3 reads CAISPSTTGSYNEQFF. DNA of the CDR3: TGTGCCATCAGTCCCAGTACGACAGGGAGCTACAATGAGCAGTTCTTC.

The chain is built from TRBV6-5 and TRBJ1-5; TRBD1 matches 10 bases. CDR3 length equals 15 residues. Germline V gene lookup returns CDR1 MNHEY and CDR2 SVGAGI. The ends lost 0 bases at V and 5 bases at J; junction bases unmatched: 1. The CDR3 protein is CASSYSGTGDQPQHF. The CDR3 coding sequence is TGTGCCAGCAGTTACTCCGGGACAGGGGATCAGCCCCAGCATTTT.

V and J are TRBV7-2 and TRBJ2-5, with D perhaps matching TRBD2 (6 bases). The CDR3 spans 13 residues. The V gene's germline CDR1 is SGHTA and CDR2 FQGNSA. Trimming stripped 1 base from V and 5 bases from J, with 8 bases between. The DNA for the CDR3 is TGTGCCAGCAGCTTAGTACGGGGGGAGACCCAGTACTTC. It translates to CASSLVRGETQYF. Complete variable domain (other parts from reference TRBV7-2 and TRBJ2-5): GAGVSQSPSNKVTEKGKDVELRCDPISGHTALYWYRQSLGQGLEFLIYFQGNSAPDKSGLPSDRFSAERTGGSVSTLTIQRTQQEDSAVYLCASSLVRGETQYFGPGTRLLVL.

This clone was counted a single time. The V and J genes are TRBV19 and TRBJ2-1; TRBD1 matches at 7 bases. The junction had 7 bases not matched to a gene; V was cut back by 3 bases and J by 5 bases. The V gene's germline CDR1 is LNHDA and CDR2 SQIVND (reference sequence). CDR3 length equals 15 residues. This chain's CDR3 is CASSIFGTANNEQFF. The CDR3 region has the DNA TGTGCCAGTAGTATCTTCGGGACAGCCAACAATGAGCAGTTCTTC.

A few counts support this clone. The DNA for the CDR3 is TGTGCCAGCAGCTCGGGACTAGCGGCCTACGAGCAGTACTTC. As protein: CASSSGLAAYEQYF. The chain links TRBV5-4 to TRBJ2-7, with 11 nucleotides matching TRBD2. The CDR3 is 14 amino acids. Germline V gene lookup returns CDR1 SGHNT and CDR2 YYREEE (reference sequence). The V and J ends lost 3 bases and 2 bases, in that order; junction bases with no gene match: 1. The variable domain in full, completed from reference TRBV5-4 and TRBJ2-7, reads ETGVTQSPTHLIKTRGQQVTLRCSSQSGHNTVSWYQQALGQGPQFIFQYYREEENGRGNFPPRFSGLQFPNYSSELNVNALELDDSALYLCASSSGLAAYEQYFGPGTRLTVT.

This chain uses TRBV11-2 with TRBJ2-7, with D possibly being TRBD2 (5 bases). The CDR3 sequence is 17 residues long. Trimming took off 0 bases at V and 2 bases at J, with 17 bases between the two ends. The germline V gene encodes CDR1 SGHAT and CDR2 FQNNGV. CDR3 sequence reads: CASSLDRRRIRAYEQYF. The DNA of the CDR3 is TGTGCCAGCAGCTTAGATAGGAGGCGGATTAGAGCCTACGAGCAGTACTTC.

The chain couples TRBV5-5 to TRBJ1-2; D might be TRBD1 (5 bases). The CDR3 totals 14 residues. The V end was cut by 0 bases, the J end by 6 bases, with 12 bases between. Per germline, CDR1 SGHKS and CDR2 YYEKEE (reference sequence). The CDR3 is CASSLAGRVNGYTF. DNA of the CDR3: TGTGCCAGCAGCTTGGCCGGCAGGGTCAATGGCTACACCTTC.

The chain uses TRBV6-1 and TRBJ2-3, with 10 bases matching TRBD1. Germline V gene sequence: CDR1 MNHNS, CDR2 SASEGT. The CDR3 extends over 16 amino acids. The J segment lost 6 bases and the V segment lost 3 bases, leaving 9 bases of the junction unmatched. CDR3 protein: CASSDLPGQGRDTQYF. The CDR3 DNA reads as TGTGCCAGCAGTGATCTACCGGGACAGGGGAGGGATACGCAGTATTTT.

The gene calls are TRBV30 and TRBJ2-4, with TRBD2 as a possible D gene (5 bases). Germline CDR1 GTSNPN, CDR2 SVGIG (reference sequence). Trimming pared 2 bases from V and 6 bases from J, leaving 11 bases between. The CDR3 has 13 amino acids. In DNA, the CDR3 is TGTGCCTGGAGTCCTCTCAGCGGAAACATTCAGTACTTC. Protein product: CAWSPLSGNIQYF.

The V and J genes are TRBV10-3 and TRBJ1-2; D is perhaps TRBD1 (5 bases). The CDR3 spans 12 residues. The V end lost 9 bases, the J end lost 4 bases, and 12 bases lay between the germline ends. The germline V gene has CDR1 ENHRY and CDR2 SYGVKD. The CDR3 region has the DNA TGTGCCATTACAGGAACCGGCTATGGCTACACCTTC. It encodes CAITGTGYGYTF.

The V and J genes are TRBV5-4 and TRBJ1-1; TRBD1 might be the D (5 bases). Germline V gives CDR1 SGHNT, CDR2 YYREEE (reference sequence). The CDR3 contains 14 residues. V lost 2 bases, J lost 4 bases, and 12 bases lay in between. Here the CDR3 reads CASSFQGRTTEAFF. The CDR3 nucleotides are TGTGCCAGCAGCTTCCAGGGCCGAACCACTGAAGCTTTCTTT.

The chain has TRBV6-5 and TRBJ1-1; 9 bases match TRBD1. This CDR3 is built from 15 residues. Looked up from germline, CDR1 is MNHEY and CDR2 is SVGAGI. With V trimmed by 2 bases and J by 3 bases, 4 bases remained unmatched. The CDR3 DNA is TGTGCCAGCAGTTACAACTACAGGGGGCACACTGAAGCTTTCTTT. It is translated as CASSYNYRGHTEAFF.

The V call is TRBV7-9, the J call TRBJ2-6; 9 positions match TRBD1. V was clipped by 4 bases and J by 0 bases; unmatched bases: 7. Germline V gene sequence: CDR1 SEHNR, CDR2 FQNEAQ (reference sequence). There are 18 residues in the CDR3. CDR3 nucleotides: TGTGCCAGCAGCTATATCCGGGACAGGGCCTCTGGGGCCAACGTCCTGACTTTC. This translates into CASSYIRDRASGANVLTF.

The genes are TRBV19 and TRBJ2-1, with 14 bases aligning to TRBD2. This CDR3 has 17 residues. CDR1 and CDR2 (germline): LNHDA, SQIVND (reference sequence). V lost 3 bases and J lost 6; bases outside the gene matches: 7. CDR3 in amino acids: CASSMGTSGSSLNEQFF. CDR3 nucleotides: TGTGCCAGTAGTATGGGGACTAGCGGGAGTTCTCTCAATGAGCAGTTCTTC.